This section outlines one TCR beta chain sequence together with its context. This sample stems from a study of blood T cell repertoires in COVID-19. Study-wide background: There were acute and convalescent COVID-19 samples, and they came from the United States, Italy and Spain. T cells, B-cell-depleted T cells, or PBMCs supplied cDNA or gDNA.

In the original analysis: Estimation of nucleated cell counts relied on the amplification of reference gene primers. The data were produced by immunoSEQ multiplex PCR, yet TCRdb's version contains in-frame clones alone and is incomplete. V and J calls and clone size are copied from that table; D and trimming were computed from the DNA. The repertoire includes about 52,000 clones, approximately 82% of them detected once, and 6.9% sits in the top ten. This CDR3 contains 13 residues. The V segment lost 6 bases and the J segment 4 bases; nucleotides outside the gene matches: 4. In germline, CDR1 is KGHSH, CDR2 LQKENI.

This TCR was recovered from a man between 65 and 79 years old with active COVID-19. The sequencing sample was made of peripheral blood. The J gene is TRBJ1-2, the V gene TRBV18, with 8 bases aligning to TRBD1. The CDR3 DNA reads TGTGCCAGCTCGGACAGGGAAATCTATGGCTACACCTTC. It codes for CASSDREIYGYTF.